The entry that follows covers one T cell receptor (beta chain) sequence. With 3 bases clipped from V and 2 bases from J, the junction kept 6 bases outside the gene matches. The CDR3 loop spans 16 amino acids. The V gene's germline CDR1 is ENHRY and CDR2 SYGVKD. The naive CD8 subset, CD45RO-negative cells positively selected for CCR7, excluded terminally differentiated effector memory CD45RA+ cells. This sample is part of a study of shared clonotypes between healthy human individuals. For the study at large: CD4 naive and memory got three plates each, CD8 naive two, CD8 memory one.

Sequenced by immunoSEQ multiplex PCR; TCRdb stores in-frame clones only, minus some. The sample has about 2 million clones, around 96% seen once. V gene TRBV10-3 combines with J gene TRBJ2-7; 11 bases are shared with TRBD2. Input material: naive CD8+ T cells sorted from blood. The TCR sequence derives from a man between 18 and 35 years old in good health. CDR3 in amino acids: CAISELASGGPYEQYF. The CDR3 nucleotides are TGTGCCATCAGTGAACTGGCTAGCGGGGGGCCCTACGAGCAGTACTTC.